This T cell receptor (beta chain) was found in a study of T-cell reconstitution after alpha-beta-depleted transplantation in children. Germline assignment: CDR1 SEHNR and CDR2 FQNEAQ (reference sequence). This CDR3 has 15 amino acids. V was pared by 4 bases and J by 5 bases, with 18 bases between. Unique molecular identifiers were used in preparing the TCRbeta library. Using its own MiXCR run on the PCR reads, TCRdb lists one record per CDR3 protein. The data hold around 110,000 distinct CDR3 sequences, with about a tenth observed a single time. Study outcomes and limitations: Surviving thymic progenitors and recipient T cells were the source of high TCRbeta diversity at day 60 in some patients. Two months or so post-transplant, alpha-beta T cells reportedly derived from several hundred expanded graft clones.

This clonotype was detected once. Its specificity is not known. This clonotype was obtained from a boy aged 2-15 years with acute lymphoblastic leukemia, due to receive a stem cell transplant. Sequenced material: PBMCs, taken before TCRalphabeta/CD19-depleted stem cell transplant. This chain connects TRBV7-9 to TRBJ2-7, with D uncertain. The CDR3 bases are TGTGCCAGCAGCTCCTCCTCGCGTCCGTTCCACGAGCAGTACTTC. It translates to CASSSSSRPFHEQYF.